One sample yielded the 17 T cell receptor beta chains listed below, sequenced in a study of Graves' ophthalmopathy and Graves' hyperthyroidism. Transcripts of RNA were the source for amplifying TCR beta CDR3 regions. After a first-round RT-PCR with HTBI primers, a second-round multiplex PCR was run. TCRdb recomputed calls from the multiplex PCR reads with MiXCR, one row per CDR3 protein. The table lists some 520,000 distinct CDR3 sequences, around 14% of them singletons. Sequencing used blood. The receptors were gathered from a woman in her twenties or thirties with Graves' ophthalmopathy.

This clonotype came up many times. The CDR3 region is CATYDSYYGYTF. The CDR3 DNA reads as TGTGCCACCTATGACAGCTACTATGGCTACACCTTC. V gene TRBV24-1 combines with J gene TRBJ1-2, with TRBD1 as a possible D gene (5 bases). The germline gives CDR1 KGHDR, CDR2 SFDVKD. Trimming cost V 9 bases and J 3 bases, with 10 bases left between them. This CDR3 has 12 amino acids.

This clonotype has a count of ten or more. The chain joins TRBV6-5 to TRBJ1-2; perhaps TRBD1 as D (5 bases). Germline loops: CDR1 MNHEY, CDR2 SVGAGI. The CDR3 has 14 amino acids. Trimming cost V 0 bases and J 5 bases, with 10 bases left between them. DNA of the CDR3: TGTGCCAGCAGTTACTCGGACGGACAATATGGCTACACCTTC. It encodes CASSYSDGQYGYTF.

This clonotype came up a few times. The J gene is TRBJ2-7, the V gene TRBV5-1; D may match TRBD1 or TRBD2 (6 bases each). The CDR3 runs to 14 residues. CDR1 is SGHRS and CDR2 is YFSETQ in the germline V gene. V was clipped by 3 bases and J by 4 bases, with 14 bases between them. The CDR3 DNA is TGCGCCAGCAGCTCGGAGGGGGTTTGGTACGAGCAGTACTTC. Amino acids: CASSSEGVWYEQYF.

This clonotype was seen repeatedly, ten times or more. This chain connects TRBV12-3 or TRBV12-4 to TRBJ2-4; D is possibly TRBD1 (5 bases). V lost 1 base and J 4 bases, leaving 14 bases between the germline ends. The CDR3 has 16 amino acids. The CDR3 nucleotides read TGTGCCAGCAGTTTAGTCTTGTTAGGGGCGAAAAACATTCAGTACTTC. This gives the protein CASSLVLLGAKNIQYF.

This clonotype has ten or more counts. J is TRBJ2-2 and V is TRBV7-3; weak D call: TRBD1 (5 bases). This CDR3 spans 16 amino acids. Germline values: CDR1 SGHTA, CDR2 FQGTGA. The V and J ends lost 5 bases and 8 bases respectively, with 21 bases between them. CDR3 loop: CASSPAPATAGGELFF. CDR3 coding DNA: TGTGCCAGCAGCCCCGCCCCCGCGACAGCAGGTGGGGAGCTGTTTTTT.

This clonotype appeared many times. The rearrangement joins TRBV12-5 to TRBJ2-7, with D unclear. CDR1 is LGHNT, CDR2 FRNRAP, per germline. Trimming left V 0 bases short and J 6 bases short, with 18 bases between. CDR3 length: 16 residues. This chain's CDR3 is CASGLVPLETSGEQYF. The CDR3 DNA reads as TGTGCTAGTGGTTTGGTACCTCTGGAGACGTCCGGCGAGCAGTACTTC.

This clonotype was seen only once. The chain uses TRBV12-3 or TRBV12-4 and TRBJ2-5; D is ambiguous. The V and J ends lost 6 bases and 7 bases respectively, with 15 bases between them. CDR3 size: 13 residues. The CDR3 protein is CASRRTQVVTQYF. The CDR3 DNA reads TGTGCCAGCAGACGGACCCAGGTGGTGACCCAGTACTTC.

This clonotype was seen repeatedly, ten times or more. The chain carries TRBV20-1 and TRBJ1-2; 7 positions match TRBD1. This CDR3 has 18 amino acids. After removal of 4 bases from V and 0 bases from J, the junction contained 17 bases not matched to a gene. Germline V gives CDR1 DFQATT, CDR2 SNEGSKA (reference sequence). The CDR3 loop is CSATYYNRDREPNYGYTF. The CDR3 bases are TGCAGTGCTACCTACTATAATCGGGACAGAGAACCTAACTATGGCTACACCTTC.

There are many counts of this clonotype. The V and J genes are TRBV30 and TRBJ2-5; D is undetermined. Germline V gene lookup returns CDR1 GTSNPN and CDR2 SVGIG (reference sequence). The CDR3 sequence is 10 residues long. The germline V and J ends were trimmed by 5 bases and 14 bases, with 15 bases remaining between them. As DNA, the CDR3 is TGTGCCTGGGGTATCGTAGGCCAATACTTC. Residues: CAWGIVGQYF.

This clonotype has more than one count but fewer than ten. This rearrangement joins TRBV20-1 to TRBJ2-5; D might be TRBD1 (5 bases). The length of the CDR3 is 15 residues. Germline CDR1 is DFQATT and CDR2 is SNEGSKA (reference sequence). Trimming stripped 0 bases from V and 1 base from J, with 12 bases between. CDR3 in amino acids: CSARDESGFQETQYF. Here the CDR3 DNA reads TGCAGTGCTAGAGATGAATCAGGGTTCCAAGAGACCCAGTACTTC.

The chain recombines TRBV12-3 or TRBV12-4 with TRBJ2-5; D remains ambiguous. This CDR3 contains 16 residues. V lost 1 base, J lost 5 bases, and 17 bases lay in between. This chain's CDR3 is CASSLEGQPRSETQYF. The CDR3 DNA reads TGTGCCAGCAGTTTAGAGGGCCAGCCTAGGTCCGAGACCCAGTACTTC.

The chain carries TRBV19 and TRBJ1-5; D unresolved. V was pared by 3 bases and J by 3 bases, with 6 bases between. The CDR3 spans 13 residues. Germline V gives CDR1 LNHDA, CDR2 SQIVND (reference sequence). For the CDR3, the DNA is TGTGCCAGTAGTATTGCCCCCAATCAGCCCCAGCATTTT. Translation: CASSIAPNQPQHF.

The table lists this clonotype with a count of one. The chain uses TRBV7-3 and TRBJ1-2; no reliable D call. The CDR3 totals 13 residues. Between the trimmed V and J ends, which lost 2 bases and 7 bases, there was a span of 11 bases. Looked up from germline, CDR1 is SGHTA and CDR2 is FQGTGA. CDR3 protein: CASSLGAKGGYTF. For the CDR3, the DNA is TGTGCCAGCAGCTTAGGAGCCAAGGGTGGCTACACCTTC.

This clonotype has at least ten counts. The rearrangement links TRBV15 to TRBJ2-4; 8 nucleotides agree with TRBD1. CDR1 LNHNV and CDR2 YYDKDF come from the germline V gene (reference sequence). This CDR3 spans 17 amino acids. Trimming at V came to 5 bases and at J to 2 bases, leaving 11 bases not matched to a gene. CDR3 DNA sequence: TGTGCCACCAGCTCGTTACAGGGGGAACTTTCCAAAAACATTCAGTACTTC. It is translated as CATSSLQGELSKNIQYF. The full variable domain, in which reference TRBV15 and TRBJ2-4 provide the parts outside the CDR3, is DAMVIQNPRYQVTQFGKPVTLSCSQTLNHNVMYWYQQKSSQAPKLLFHYYDKDFNNEADTPDNFQSRRPNTSFCFLDIRSPGLGDTAMYLCATSSLQGELSKNIQYFGAGTRLSVL.

This clonotype was seen at least ten times. The chain is built from TRBV15 and TRBJ2-7, with D unresolved. The CDR3 covers 15 residues. The germline V gene has CDR1 LNHNV and CDR2 YYDKDF (reference sequence). Deletions cut 0 bases from V and 2 bases from J, with 11 bases between. The CDR3 DNA reads as TGTGCCACCAGCAGAGATATTGGCAGGCCCTACGAGCAGTACTTC. Protein sequence: CATSRDIGRPYEQYF.

This clonotype was counted many times. V usage is TRBV19 and J usage is TRBJ1-1; no firm D call. Trimming removed 3 bases from V and 3 bases from J, with 17 bases in between. Per germline, CDR1 LNHDA and CDR2 SQIVND (reference sequence). This CDR3 contains 16 residues. The CDR3 sequence: CASSIGNILVDTEAFF. The DNA for the CDR3 is TGTGCCAGTAGTATTGGGAACATCCTGGTGGACACTGAAGCTTTCTTT.

This clonotype came up many times. CDR3 loop: CASSFGPANTGELFF. The CDR3, as DNA: TGTGCCAGCAGCTTCGGACCTGCGAACACCGGGGAGCTGTTTTTT. The rearrangement links TRBV7-9 to TRBJ2-2; D is ambiguous. This CDR3 contains 15 residues. V was pared by 3 bases and J by 0 bases, with 8 bases between. The V gene's germline CDR1 is SEHNR and CDR2 FQNEAQ (reference sequence).